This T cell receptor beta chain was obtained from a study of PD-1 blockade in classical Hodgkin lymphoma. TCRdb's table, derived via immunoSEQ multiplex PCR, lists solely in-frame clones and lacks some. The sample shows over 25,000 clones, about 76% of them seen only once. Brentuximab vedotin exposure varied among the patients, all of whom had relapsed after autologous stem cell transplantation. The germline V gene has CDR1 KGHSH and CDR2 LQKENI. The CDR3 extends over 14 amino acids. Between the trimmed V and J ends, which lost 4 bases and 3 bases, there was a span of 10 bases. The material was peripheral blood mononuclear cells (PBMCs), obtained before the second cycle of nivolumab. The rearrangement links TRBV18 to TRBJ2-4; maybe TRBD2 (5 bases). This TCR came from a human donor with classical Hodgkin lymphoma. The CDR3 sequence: CASSRLEGKNIQYF. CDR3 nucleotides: TGTGCCAGCTCACGGCTTGAGGGCAAAAACATTCAGTACTTC. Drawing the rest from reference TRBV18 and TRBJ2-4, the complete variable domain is NAGVMQNPRHLVRRRGQEARLRCSPMKGHSHVYWYRQLPEEGLKFMVYLQKENIIDESGMPKERFSAEFPKEGPSILRIQQVVRGDSAAYFCASSRLEGKNIQYFGAGTRLSVL.